The TCR beta chain described here comes from a study of T-cell memory formation after mild COVID-19. Turning to the study itself: TCR clusters were mostly confined to one donor each.

The CDR3 extends over 17 amino acids. Trimming shortened V by 0 bases and J by 2 bases, and 11 bases separated the two germline ends. CDR1 is MGHRA, CDR2 YSYEKL, per germline. 5'RACE with constant-segment primers yielded barcoded, UMI-tagged TCR alpha and TCR beta cDNA libraries. TCRdb re-called the 5' RACE reads with MiXCR, one entry per CDR3 protein. The sample includes about 160,000 distinct CDR3 sequences, around a third seen only once; the top ten take around 13%. Specimen: PBMCs or a T cell subset sorted from them (not recorded which). This chain joins TRBV4-1 and TRBJ2-6; weak D call: TRBD1 (5 bases). The TCR comes from an adult woman who had mild COVID-19 (a few samples of this study predate the infection). Cell type and time point are not known. The CDR3 DNA reads as TGCGCCAGCAGCCAAGAATTGGGCAGGGCTGGGGCCAACGTCCTGACTTTC. It translates to CASSQELGRAGANVLTF.